This T cell receptor (beta chain) originates from a study of human T cells and chemical hapten exposure (dated by TCRdb to the early 2020s). Background on the whole study: For sensitization, 2% DPC in acetone was applied to a 2 cm by 2 cm area of upper inner arm skin. Weekly therapeutic DPC doses were additionally applied to the scalp of patients throughout the approximately 25-week study period. Twenty-nine alopecia patients provided blood for TCR sequencing at one to four time points (pre-sensitization, 2, 6 and 24 weeks). Libraries were pooled for sequencing, and per-sample TCR yields varied mainly because of small differences in library volumes within the pool. In alopecia patients, the study followed how the peripheral blood TCR repertoire changed in vivo over primary and secondary sensitization to diphenylcyclopropenone (DPC), a hapten. Blood samples were taken from patients before sensitization (week 0) and at 2, 6 and about 24 weeks after DPC sensitization. Patch testing was performed on the upper back with Finn chambers containing 0.01% DPC, and the patch tests were scored after 6 days according to International Contact Dermatitis Research Group standards. Most of the patients in the cohort were female, and the cohort covered alopecia areata with under or over 50% scalp involvement, alopecia totalis and alopecia universalis.

About this clonotype: What this receptor recognizes is not known. Base quality data are lacking; no much larger clone is found one base away.

The CDR3 holds 15 amino acids from the cysteine to the phenylalanine. Only the CDR3 region is kept as DNA, spanning 45 bases read in frame from base 1. Clipping removes 7 bases from V and 9 bases from J, with 12 as the unmatched junction base count. CDR1 and CDR2, looked up from the germline V gene, are SNHLY and FYNNEI. Receptor amplification or capture employed RACE. Instrument used: NextSeq 500. Library preparation attached unique molecular identifiers to individual cDNA molecules for quantitative, reproducible TCR counting. Each blood RNA sample was used to sequence both TCR alpha and TCR beta chains. The study's own analysis went as follows. The median number of TCRs per sample was around 100,000, ranging from roughly 23,224 to 690,600. V, J and CDR3 annotation of the TCR reads was performed with the Decombinator software suite. For PS versus PT1 abundance plots, all samples were subsampled to the same number of TCRs (28,000). Expanded TCRs were defined as absent before sensitization and observed at least eight times at the 2-week time point. TCRdb passed the public sequencing reads through fastp at Q25 and MiXCR, retaining productive beta sequences. Rows are combined by CDR3 protein, so each entry shows the most common genes and DNA. The V and J calls come from TCRdb's annotation, not from the publication. This sample lists around 180,000 distinct CDR3 sequences; 25% to 35% were detected once. Of the sample, approximately 3% is held by the ten largest clones.

Here is what the overall study found, with its caveats: After repeated subsampling, changes were observed in the strength of the expansion versus patch-test correlation and in the threshold at which the correlation became significant. DPC sensitization did not change how many TCRs were above 1 in 1000 frequency, and no evidence was found of alterations in global repertoire structure. All patients had alopecia, a presumed autoimmune disease, so their immune response might differ from that of healthy individuals. Compared with pre-sensitization or healthy control sets, expanded TCRs formed significantly more large CDR3 similarity clusters, which is consistent with antigen-driven responses. Patch test score was positively correlated with the number of PT1 expanded TCRs, with significance at thresholds 8, 16 and 32 but not at 4.

The time point tag for this specimen amounts to: pre-sensitization, week 0. The treatment or condition tag for this specimen amounts to: therapeutic diphenylcyclopropenone sensitization with weekly scalp DPC. Blood at each patch-test visit was drawn before the patch test was applied. Patients were eligible if aged 18 to 70, diagnosed with alopecia and judged suitable for DPC therapy, and pregnant patients were excluded. Total RNA was extracted from unfractionated whole blood that had been collected in Tempus Blood RNA tubes. The chain employs TRBV2 and TRBJ2-1, with TRBD2 identical over 10 junction bases. The TCR sequence derives from a woman under 40 with alopecia areata. Some clones in this sample may be carry-over from other donors' samples. The sequenced sample was whole blood, obtained in connection with sensitization to the hapten diphenylcyclopropenone (DPC). The CDR3 reads CASIGLAVPSGEQFF. The bases read TGTGCCAGCATTGGACTAGCGGTTCCCTCCGGTGAGCAGTTCTTC. Full variable domain (CDR3 extended with the reference TRBV2 and TRBJ2-1 proteins): EPEVTQTPSHQVTQMGQEVILRCVPISNHLYFYWYRQILGQKVEFLVSFYNNEISEKSEIFDDQFSVERPDGSNFTLKIRSTKLEDSAMYFCASIGLAVPSGEQFFGPGTRLTVL.